This entry features one TCR beta chain sequence. The sample carries other DNA sequences with the same CDR3. Only in-frame clones appear in the TCRdb table, and some are missing; sequencing was by immunoSEQ multiplex PCR. The profile covers some 150,000 clones, with roughly 77% appearing a single time and about 27% taken by the ten largest. These data belong to a study of cytotoxic CD8 clonotypes in ibrutinib-treated CLL. The V and J ends lost 2 bases and 3 bases respectively, with 5 bases between them. The CDR3 has 12 amino acids. The germline V gene has CDR1 MNHEY and CDR2 SMNVEV (reference sequence).

The receptor was derived from a human donor with chronic lymphocytic leukemia. The sample here was PBMCs, taken after 12 months of ibrutinib treatment. The V and J genes are TRBV27 and TRBJ2-7; no definite D call. CDR3 loop: CASSLSGYEQYF. The CDR3 coding sequence is TGTGCCAGCAGTTTAAGTGGCTACGAGCAGTACTTC.